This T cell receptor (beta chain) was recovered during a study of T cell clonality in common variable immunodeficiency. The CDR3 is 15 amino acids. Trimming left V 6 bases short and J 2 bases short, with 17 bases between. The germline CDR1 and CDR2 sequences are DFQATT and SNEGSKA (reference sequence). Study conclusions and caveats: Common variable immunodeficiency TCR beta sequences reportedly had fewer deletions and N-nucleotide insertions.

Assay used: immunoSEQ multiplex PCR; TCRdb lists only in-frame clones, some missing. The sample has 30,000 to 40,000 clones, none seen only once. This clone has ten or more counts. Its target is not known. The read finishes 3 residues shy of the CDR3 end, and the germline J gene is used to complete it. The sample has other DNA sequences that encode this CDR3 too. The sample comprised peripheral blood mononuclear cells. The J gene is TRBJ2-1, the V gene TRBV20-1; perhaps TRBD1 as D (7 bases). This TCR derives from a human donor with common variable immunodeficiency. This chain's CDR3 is CSAKGQRGAYNEQFF. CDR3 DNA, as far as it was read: TGCAGTGCCAAGGGACAGAGGGGGGCCTACAATGAG.